This note documents a single T cell receptor beta chain sequence. Sequenced by immunoSEQ multiplex PCR; TCRdb stores in-frame clones only, minus some. The sample has about 250,000 clones, over 70% seen once. V was shortened by 4 bases and J by 7 bases, with 8 bases between the two germline ends. This CDR3 contains 13 residues. Germline V CDR1 and CDR2: LGHDT, YNNKEL (reference sequence). This sample was taken from a study of control samples from healthy donors and cancer patients. The chain has TRBV3-1 (or the pseudogene TRBV3-2) and TRBJ1-6; no definite D call. This clonotype originated in an older woman with lung cancer. Material for sequencing was PBMCs. This CDR3 reads CASSLDGNSPLHF. The CDR3 DNA is TGTGCCAGCAGCCTAGACGGAAATTCACCCCTCCACTTT.